This paragraph covers one T cell receptor beta chain sequence. Its cognate antigen is unknown. This sample was included in a study of T cell responses to AZD1222 COVID-19 vaccine. Study as a whole: Pooled samples include second doses given at about 4 or 12 weeks. Overall study results and limits: Of spike-specific TCRs, nearly half reportedly target regions left unmutated in variants. Only a handful of AZD1222 recipients, several in all, had baseline seropositivity.

Generated by immunoSEQ multiplex PCR, the TCRdb table keeps only in-frame clones and is missing some. The table records around 100,000 clones, about 86% of them present only once. Germline-derived CDR1 and CDR2 are SNHLY and FYNNEI. The CDR3 has 14 amino acids. Trimming cost V 8 bases and J 1 base, with 11 bases left between them. The sequence was collected from an adult in good health. The sample was peripheral blood, taken on day 0 of AZD1222 vaccination. This sequence joins TRBV2 and TRBJ2-2; D gene uncertain. In nucleotides, the CDR3 is TGTGCCAGCGCCGGCAGGCAGAACACCGGGGAGCTGTTTTTT. It translates to CASAGRQNTGELFF. The full variable domain, with the rest looked up from reference TRBV2 and TRBJ2-2, is EPEVTQTPSHQVTQMGQEVILRCVPISNHLYFYWYRQILGQKVEFLVSFYNNEISEKSEIFDDQFSVERPDGSNFTLKIRSTKLEDSAMYFCASAGRQNTGELFFGEGSRLTVL.